The 7 T cell receptor beta chains in this list originate from one sample, sequenced in a study of blood T cell repertoires in COVID-19. Using immunoSEQ multiplex PCR, the repertoire was profiled, and TCRdb retains in-frame clones only, with some absent. The table shows around 68,000 clones, with over 75% occurring only once. What was sequenced was peripheral blood. The source is a man aged 45-60 years with active COVID-19.

V and J are TRBV7-2 and TRBJ2-1, with 8 bases identical to TRBD1. The CDR3 runs 15 residues. The V gene's germline CDR1 is SGHTA and CDR2 FQGNSA. V lost 5 bases and J lost 6; bases outside the gene matches: 9. In DNA form, the CDR3 reads TGTGCCAGCAGCACGATACGGGGACAGGTCAATGAGCAGTTCTTC. Protein product: CASSTIRGQVNEQFF.

The chain couples TRBV5-8 to TRBJ2-7; TRBD1 matches at 8 bases. Germline CDR1 and CDR2: SGHTS and YDEGEE. V shed 4 bases and J 3 bases; nucleotides not matched to a gene: 6. The length of the CDR3 is 14 residues. The CDR3 region has the DNA TGTGCCAGCAGCCGGACAGGGAGTTTCTACGAGCAGTACTTC. Its protein is CASSRTGSFYEQYF.

V and J are TRBV20-1 and TRBJ2-3, with 7 bases lining up with TRBD2. Germline V gives CDR1 DFQATT, CDR2 SNEGSKA (reference sequence). CDR3 size: 15 residues. Germline trimming cut 3 bases from V and 3 bases from J; bases unmatched to any gene: 9. This chain's CDR3 is CSASGGRGKTDTQYF. The CDR3 nucleotides read TGCAGTGCTAGTGGCGGGCGGGGGAAAACAGATACGCAGTATTTT.

As for this clone: This probably arose from a read error, given a far larger clone one base away. The V gene is TRBV28, the J gene TRBJ1-2, with TRBD1 matching 8 bases. From germline, CDR1 is MDHEN and CDR2 SYDVKM. CDR3 length: 14 residues. The J segment lost 2 bases and the V segment lost 6 bases, leaving 5 bases of the junction unmatched. The CDR3 DNA sequence: TGTGCCAGCAGCTCCCGGACAGGGAACTATGGCTACACCTTC. Protein product: CASSSRTGNYGYTF.

The chain recombines TRBV7-2 with TRBJ2-5, with a tentative D call TRBD2 (5 bases). CDR3 length: 14 amino acids. Germline CDR1 and CDR2: SGHTA and FQGNSA. The V and J ends lost 4 bases and 5 bases respectively, with 14 bases between them. The DNA for the CDR3 is TGTGCCAGCAGCTCCCCTACTAGTCCCGAGACCCAGTACTTC. It specifies CASSSPTSPETQYF.

The J gene is TRBJ2-3, the V gene TRBV24-1; D might be TRBD2 (6 bases). Trimming pared 3 bases from V and 1 base from J, leaving 10 bases between. Germline V CDR1 and CDR2: KGHDR, SFDVKD. CDR3 length: 15 residues. The DNA of the CDR3 is TGTGCCACCAGTGATCACGGGACTGGCACAGATACGCAGTATTTT. This sequence encodes CATSDHGTGTDTQYF.

This clone has only one observation. This chain uses TRBV5-4 with TRBJ2-3; D ambiguous. The CDR3 is made up of 15 amino acids. Trimming cost V 6 bases and J 0 bases, with 14 bases left between them. CDR1 and CDR2 (germline): SGHNT, YYREEE (reference sequence). CDR3 sequence reads: CASTPQASSTDTQYF. In DNA form, the CDR3 reads TGTGCCAGCACCCCGCAGGCCTCTAGCACAGATACGCAGTATTTT.